This T cell receptor beta chain derives from a study of radiotherapy plus CTLA-4 blockade in lung cancer. Here immunoSEQ multiplex PCR was the method, and the copy in TCRdb shows in-frame clones only, minus some. The profile covers 50,000 to 65,000 clones, with roughly 77% appearing a single time and 6.5% to 10% taken by the ten largest. The CDR3 has 13 residues. In germline, CDR1 is MNHEY, CDR2 SMNVEV (reference sequence). Trimming removed 4 bases from V and 0 bases from J, with 3 bases in between. This receptor was obtained from a human donor with non-small cell lung cancer who had a complete response to radiotherapy plus ipilimumab. The material was peripheral blood, obtained from a patient treated with radiotherapy plus ipilimumab. The rearrangement uses TRBV27 and TRBJ1-4; D unclear. CDR3 in DNA: TGTGCCAGCAGTTCTCCAACTAATGAAAAACTGTTTTTT. The encoded protein is CASSSPTNEKLFF.